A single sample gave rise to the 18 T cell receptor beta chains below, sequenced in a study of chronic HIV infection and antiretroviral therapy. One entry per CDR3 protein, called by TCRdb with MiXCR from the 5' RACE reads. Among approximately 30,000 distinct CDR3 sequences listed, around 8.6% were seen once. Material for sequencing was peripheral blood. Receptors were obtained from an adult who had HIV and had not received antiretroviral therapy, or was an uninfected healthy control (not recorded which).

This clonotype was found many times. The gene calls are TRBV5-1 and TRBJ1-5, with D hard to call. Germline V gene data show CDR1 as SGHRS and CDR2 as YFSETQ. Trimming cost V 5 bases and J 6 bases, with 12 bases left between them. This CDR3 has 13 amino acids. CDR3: CASSPEPSQPQHF. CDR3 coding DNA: TGCGCCAGCAGTCCGGAGCCGAGTCAGCCCCAGCATTTT.

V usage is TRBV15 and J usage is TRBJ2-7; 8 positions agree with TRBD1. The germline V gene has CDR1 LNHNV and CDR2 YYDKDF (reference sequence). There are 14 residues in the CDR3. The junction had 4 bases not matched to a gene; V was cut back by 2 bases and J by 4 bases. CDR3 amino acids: CATSRKTGVYEQYF. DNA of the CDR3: TGTGCCACCAGCAGAAAGACAGGGGTATACGAGCAGTACTTC.

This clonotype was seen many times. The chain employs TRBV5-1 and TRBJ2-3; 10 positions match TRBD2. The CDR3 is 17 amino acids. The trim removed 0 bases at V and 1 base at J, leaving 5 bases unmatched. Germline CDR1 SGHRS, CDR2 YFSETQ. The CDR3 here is CASSLATSGDGTDTQYF. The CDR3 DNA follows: TGCGCCAGCAGCTTGGCTACTAGCGGGGATGGCACAGATACGCAGTATTTT.

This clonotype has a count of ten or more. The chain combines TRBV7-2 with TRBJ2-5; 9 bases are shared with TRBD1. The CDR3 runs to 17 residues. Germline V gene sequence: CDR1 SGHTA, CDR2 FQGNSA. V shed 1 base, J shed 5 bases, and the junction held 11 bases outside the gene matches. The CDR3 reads CASSLVGTGWKRETQYF. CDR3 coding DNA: TGTGCCAGCAGCTTAGTCGGGACAGGGTGGAAGCGGGAGACCCAGTACTTC.

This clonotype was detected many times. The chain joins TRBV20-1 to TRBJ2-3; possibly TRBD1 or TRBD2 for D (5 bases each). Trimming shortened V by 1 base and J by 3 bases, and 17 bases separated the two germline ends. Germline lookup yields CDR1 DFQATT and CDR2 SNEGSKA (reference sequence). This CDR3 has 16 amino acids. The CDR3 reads CSARVSPSWGTDTQYF. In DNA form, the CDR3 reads TGCAGTGCTAGAGTCTCACCCAGCTGGGGGACAGATACGCAGTATTTT.

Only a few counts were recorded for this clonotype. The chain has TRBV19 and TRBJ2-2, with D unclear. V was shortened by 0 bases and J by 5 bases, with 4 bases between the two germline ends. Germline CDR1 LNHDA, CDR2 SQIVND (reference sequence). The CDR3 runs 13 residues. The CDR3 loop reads CASSIDGTGELFF. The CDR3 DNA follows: TGTGCCAGTAGTATAGATGGTACCGGGGAGCTGTTTTTT.

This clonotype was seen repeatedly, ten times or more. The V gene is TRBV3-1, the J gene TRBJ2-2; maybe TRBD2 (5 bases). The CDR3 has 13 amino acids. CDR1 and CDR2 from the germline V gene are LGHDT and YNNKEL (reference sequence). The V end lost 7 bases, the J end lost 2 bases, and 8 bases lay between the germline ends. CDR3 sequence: CASTPGNTGELFF. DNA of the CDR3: TGTGCCAGCACGCCGGGAAACACCGGGGAGCTGTTTTTT.

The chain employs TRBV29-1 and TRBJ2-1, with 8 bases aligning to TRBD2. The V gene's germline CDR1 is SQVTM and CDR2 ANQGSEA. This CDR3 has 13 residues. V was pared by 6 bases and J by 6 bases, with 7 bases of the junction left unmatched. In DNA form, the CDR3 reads TGCAGCGTAGCCGCCGGACTAGCCAATGAGCAGTTCTTC. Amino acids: CSVAAGLANEQFF.

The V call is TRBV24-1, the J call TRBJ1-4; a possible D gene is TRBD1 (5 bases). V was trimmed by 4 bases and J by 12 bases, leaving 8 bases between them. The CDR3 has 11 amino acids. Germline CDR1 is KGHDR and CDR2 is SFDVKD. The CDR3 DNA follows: TGTGCCACCAGTGAATCGGGGGAACTGTTTTTT. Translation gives CATSESGELFF.

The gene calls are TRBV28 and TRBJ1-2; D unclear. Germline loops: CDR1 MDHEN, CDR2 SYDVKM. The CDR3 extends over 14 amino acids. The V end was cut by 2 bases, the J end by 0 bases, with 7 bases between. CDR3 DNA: TGTGCCAGCAGTTTAGGCGGGGCTAACTATGGCTACACCTTC. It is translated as CASSLGGANYGYTF.

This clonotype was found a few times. In DNA form, the CDR3 reads TGTGCCAGCAGTTACCGGGGACAGGGCAATCAGCCCCAGCATTTT. Translating it yields CASSYRGQGNQPQHF. The V call is TRBV6-2 or TRBV6-3, the J call TRBJ1-5, with TRBD1 matching over 8 bases. The CDR3 consists of 15 residues. The germline gives CDR1 MNHEY, CDR2 SVGEGT. Unmatched junction bases numbered 2, after V lost 2 bases and J lost 2 bases.

The CDR3 DNA reads TGTGCCAGCAGTAAGGACATTTCTCCCAACATTCAGTACTTC. It encodes CASSKDISPNIQYF. V usage is TRBV6-6 and J usage is TRBJ2-4; a weak D match, TRBD1 (5 bases). The CDR3 is made up of 14 amino acids. V dropped 5 bases and J dropped 7 bases, with 15 bases sitting between them. Germline V gene lookup returns CDR1 MNHNY and CDR2 SVGAGI (reference sequence).

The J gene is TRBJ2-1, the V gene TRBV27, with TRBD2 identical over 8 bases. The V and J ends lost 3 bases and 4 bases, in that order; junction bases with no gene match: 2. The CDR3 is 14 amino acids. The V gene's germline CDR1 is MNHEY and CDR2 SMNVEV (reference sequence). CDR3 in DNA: TGTGCCAGCAGTTTGGGACTAGGTTACAATGAGCAGTTCTTC. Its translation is CASSLGLGYNEQFF.

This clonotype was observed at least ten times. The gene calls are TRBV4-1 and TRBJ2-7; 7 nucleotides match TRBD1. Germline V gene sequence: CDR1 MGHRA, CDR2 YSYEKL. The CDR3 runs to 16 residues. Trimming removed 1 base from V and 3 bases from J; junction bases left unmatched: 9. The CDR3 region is CASSQVRDSGNYEQYF. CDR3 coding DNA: TGCGCCAGCAGCCAAGTAAGGGACAGCGGAAACTACGAGCAGTACTTC.

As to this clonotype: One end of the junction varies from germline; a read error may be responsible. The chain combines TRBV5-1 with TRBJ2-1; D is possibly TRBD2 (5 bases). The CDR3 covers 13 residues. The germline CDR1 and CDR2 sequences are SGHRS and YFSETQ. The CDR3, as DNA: TGCGCCAGCAGTCCGGACTCGTACAATGAGGAGTTCTTC. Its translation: CASSPDSYNEEFF.

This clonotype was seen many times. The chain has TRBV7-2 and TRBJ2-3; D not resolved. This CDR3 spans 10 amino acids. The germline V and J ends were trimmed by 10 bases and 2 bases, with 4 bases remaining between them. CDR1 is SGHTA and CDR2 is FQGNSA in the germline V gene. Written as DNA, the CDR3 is TGTGCCAACTACACAGATACGCAGTATTTT. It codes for CANYTDTQYF.

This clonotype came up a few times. The CDR3 coding sequence is TGCAGCGTTGAAGTTATAACTAACTATGGCTACACCTTC. Protein sequence: CSVEVITNYGYTF. The chain has TRBV29-1 and TRBJ1-2; D is unresolved. This CDR3 has 13 amino acids. The V gene's germline CDR1 is SQVTM and CDR2 ANQGSEA. The V and J ends lost 1 base and 0 bases respectively, with 6 bases between them.

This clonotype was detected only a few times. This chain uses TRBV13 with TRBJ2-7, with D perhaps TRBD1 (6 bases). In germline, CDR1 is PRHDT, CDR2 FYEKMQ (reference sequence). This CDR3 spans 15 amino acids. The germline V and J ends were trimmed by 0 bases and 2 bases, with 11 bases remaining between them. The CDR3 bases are TGTGCCAGCAGCTTAGGCGGGACACCCACCTACGAGCAGTACTTC. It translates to CASSLGGTPTYEQYF.